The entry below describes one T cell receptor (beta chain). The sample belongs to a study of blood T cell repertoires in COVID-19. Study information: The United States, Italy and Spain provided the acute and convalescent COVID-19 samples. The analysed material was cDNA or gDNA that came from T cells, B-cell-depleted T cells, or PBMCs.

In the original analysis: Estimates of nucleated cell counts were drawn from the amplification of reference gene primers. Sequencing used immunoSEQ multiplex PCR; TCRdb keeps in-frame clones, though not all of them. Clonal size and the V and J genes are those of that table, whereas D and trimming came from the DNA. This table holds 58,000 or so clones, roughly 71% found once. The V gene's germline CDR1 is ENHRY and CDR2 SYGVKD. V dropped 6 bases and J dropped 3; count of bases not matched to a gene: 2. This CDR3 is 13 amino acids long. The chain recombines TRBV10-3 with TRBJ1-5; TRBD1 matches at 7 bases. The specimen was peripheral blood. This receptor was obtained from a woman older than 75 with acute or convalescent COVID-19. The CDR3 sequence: CAISTGVNQPQHF. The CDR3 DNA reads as TGTGCCATCAGCACAGGGGTCAATCAGCCCCAGCATTTT.